A selection of T cell receptor beta chains follows, all from one sample in a study of CD8+ T cells in alopecia areata. Sequencing was performed with immunoSEQ multiplex PCR; in TCRdb, only in-frame clones are kept and a portion is missing. Seen here are about 200,000 clones, over 45% observed once, and the top ten hold approximately 5.1%. Material: CD4+ T cells sorted from blood, obtained at week 24, from a patient treated with tofacitinib. The receptors here all came from a human donor with alopecia areata. CDR3s include the opening cysteine and the closing phenylalanine or tryptophan.

j_gene: TRBJ2-7; v_gene: TRBV5-4; CDR3aa: CASSRGGKPYEQYF
j_gene: TRBJ1-2; v_gene: TRBV7-2; CDR3aa: CASSFIGGEYGYTF
j_gene: TRBJ2-1; v_gene: TRBV9; CDR3aa: CASSVVSTREDEQFF
j_gene: TRBJ1-5; v_gene: TRBV4-2; CDR3aa: CASSQDNHNQPQHF
j_gene: TRBJ1-1; v_gene: TRBV4-3; CDR3aa: CASSQAYVGPNTEAFF
j_gene: TRBJ2-5; v_gene: TRBV4-2; CDR3aa: CASSQALGVGETQYF
j_gene: TRBJ2-1; v_gene: TRBV5-1; CDR3aa: CASSEGQGTYNEQFF
j_gene: TRBJ2-3; v_gene: TRBV30; CDR3aa: CACWKTGTDTQYF
j_gene: TRBJ2-2; v_gene: TRBV28; CDR3aa: CASRSWGIGELFF
j_gene: TRBJ2-3; v_gene: TRBV5-5; CDR3aa: CASSLMFSGRADQYF
j_gene: TRBJ1-1; v_gene: TRBV9; CDR3aa: CASSAQFGTTNTEAFF
j_gene: TRBJ2-4; v_gene: TRBV7-2; CDR3aa: CASSSGQGLAKNIQYF
j_gene: TRBJ1-2; v_gene: TRBV29-1; CDR3aa: CSVDRTGGSGYTF
j_gene: TRBJ2-2; v_gene: TRBV9; CDR3aa: CASSPLDGELFF
j_gene: TRBJ2-3; v_gene: TRBV6-5; CDR3aa: CASRLGARTDTQYF
j_gene: TRBJ2-7; v_gene: TRBV6-5; CDR3aa: CASSYTLAGSYEQYF
j_gene: TRBJ2-2; v_gene: TRBV7-7; CDR3aa: CASSFRVDTGELFF
j_gene: TRBJ2-1; v_gene: TRBV2; CDR3aa: CASSEFGDNEQFF
j_gene: TRBJ1-2; v_gene: TRBV10-2; CDR3aa: CASSEETESNYGYTF
j_gene: TRBJ2-7; v_gene: TRBV30; CDR3aa: CAWSGTGGFYEQYF
j_gene: TRBJ1-2; v_gene: TRBV30; CDR3aa: CAWSVRQDGGYTF
j_gene: TRBJ1-5; v_gene: TRBV5-5; CDR3aa: CASSLGTGVQHF
j_gene: TRBJ1-1; v_gene: TRBV19; CDR3aa: CASSSMTDTTTEAFF
j_gene: TRBJ2-5; v_gene: TRBV15; CDR3aa: CATSQNGGETQYF
j_gene: TRBJ1-5; v_gene: TRBV7-9; CDR3aa: CASSFAGNQPQHF
j_gene: TRBJ1-2; v_gene: TRBV4-2; CDR3aa: CASSQDEGTGGVYGYTF
j_gene: TRBJ2-1; v_gene: TRBV6-5; CDR3aa: CASTLPGSAHEQFF
j_gene: TRBJ1-6; v_gene: TRBV4-1; CDR3aa: CASSQVAGAGSPLHF
j_gene: TRBJ2-2; v_gene: TRBV5-1; CDR3aa: CASSSRLGEAGELFF
j_gene: TRBJ1-1; v_gene: TRBV2; CDR3aa: CASSAQEAEAFF
j_gene: TRBJ2-7; v_gene: TRBV7-2; CDR3aa: CASSQHGGAEGYEQYF
j_gene: TRBJ2-4; v_gene: TRBV5-6; CDR3aa: CASSQASRVQYF
j_gene: TRBJ1-5; v_gene: TRBV11-2; CDR3aa: CASSPTGGEQPQHF
j_gene: TRBJ2-7; v_gene: TRBV30; CDR3aa: CAWSVGGPEQYF
j_gene: TRBJ1-2; v_gene: TRBV20-1; CDR3aa: CSAIGPYGYTF
j_gene: TRBJ2-5; v_gene: TRBV6-5; CDR3aa: CASRLAGNRIETQYF
j_gene: TRBJ1-5; v_gene: TRBV30; CDR3aa: CAWSVSGRGSQHF
j_gene: TRBJ2-7; v_gene: TRBV5-4; CDR3aa: CASSLGRYEQYF
j_gene: TRBJ2-3; v_gene: TRBV25-1; CDR3aa: CASTRSGADTQYF
j_gene: TRBJ1-2; v_gene: TRBV29-1; CDR3aa: CSVDWQGTYGYTF
j_gene: TRBJ2-7; v_gene: TRBV7-2; CDR3aa: CASSLVPGPTTYEQYF